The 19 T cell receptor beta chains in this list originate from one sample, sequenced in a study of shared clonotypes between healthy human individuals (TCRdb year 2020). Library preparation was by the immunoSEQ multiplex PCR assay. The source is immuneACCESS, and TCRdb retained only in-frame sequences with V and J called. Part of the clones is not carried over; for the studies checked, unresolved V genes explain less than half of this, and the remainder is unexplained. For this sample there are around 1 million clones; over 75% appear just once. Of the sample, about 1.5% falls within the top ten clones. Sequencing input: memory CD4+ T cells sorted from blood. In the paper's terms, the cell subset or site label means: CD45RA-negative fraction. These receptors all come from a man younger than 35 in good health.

The chain's CDR3 is CASRGGSGPGANVLTF. Written as DNA, the CDR3 is TGTGCCAGCAGGGGAGGTTCGGGGCCCGGGGCCAACGTCCTGACTTTC. The V call is TRBV11-1, the J call TRBJ2-6; D is perhaps TRBD2 (6 bases). CDR3 length: 16 amino acids. Germline CDR1 is SGHAT and CDR2 is FQDESV (reference sequence). Trimming shortened V by 6 bases and J by 4 bases, and 16 bases separated the two germline ends.

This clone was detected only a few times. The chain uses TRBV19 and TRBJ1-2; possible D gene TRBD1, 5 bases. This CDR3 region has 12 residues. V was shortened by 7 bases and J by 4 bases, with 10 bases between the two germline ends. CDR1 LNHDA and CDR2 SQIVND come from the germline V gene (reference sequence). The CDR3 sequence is CASKQAPYGYTF. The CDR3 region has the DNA TGTGCCAGTAAACAGGCCCCCTATGGCTACACCTTC.

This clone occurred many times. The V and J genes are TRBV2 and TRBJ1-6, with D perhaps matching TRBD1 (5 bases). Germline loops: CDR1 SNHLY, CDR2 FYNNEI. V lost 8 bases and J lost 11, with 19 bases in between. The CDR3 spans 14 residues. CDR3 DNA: TGTGCCAGCTCCGGGACGGAGGCTTCAACACCCCTCCACTTT. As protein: CASSGTEASTPLHF.

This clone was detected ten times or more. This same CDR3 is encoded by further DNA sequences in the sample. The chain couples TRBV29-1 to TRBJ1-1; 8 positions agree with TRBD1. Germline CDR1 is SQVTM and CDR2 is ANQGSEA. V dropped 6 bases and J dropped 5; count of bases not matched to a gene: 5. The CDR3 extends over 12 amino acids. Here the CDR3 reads CSVGRGLTEAFF. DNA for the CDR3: TGCAGCGTGGGCAGGGGGCTGACTGAAGCTTTCTTT.

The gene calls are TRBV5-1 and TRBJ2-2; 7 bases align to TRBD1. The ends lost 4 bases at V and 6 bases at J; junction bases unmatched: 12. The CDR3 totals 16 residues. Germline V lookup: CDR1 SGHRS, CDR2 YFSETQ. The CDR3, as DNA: TGCGCCAGCAGCACTAACAGGGGCGCTTTATCCGGGGAGCTGTTTTTT. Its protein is CASSTNRGALSGELFF.

CDR3 loop: CASSPAEGKSPLHF. CDR3 bases: TGTGCCAGCTCACCCGCTGAAGGAAAATCACCCCTCCACTTT. This chain joins TRBV18 and TRBJ1-6, with D unclear. The V end lost 3 bases, the J end lost 10 bases, and 13 bases lay between the germline ends. Germline V gives CDR1 KGHSH, CDR2 LQKENI. This CDR3 comprises 14 residues.

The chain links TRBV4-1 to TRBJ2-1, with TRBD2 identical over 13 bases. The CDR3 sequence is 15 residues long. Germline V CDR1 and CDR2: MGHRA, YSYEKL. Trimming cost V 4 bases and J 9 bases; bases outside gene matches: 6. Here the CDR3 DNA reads TGCGCCAGCAGCCGTGGACTAGCGGGAGTTGGTGAGCAGTTCTTC. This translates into CASSRGLAGVGEQFF.

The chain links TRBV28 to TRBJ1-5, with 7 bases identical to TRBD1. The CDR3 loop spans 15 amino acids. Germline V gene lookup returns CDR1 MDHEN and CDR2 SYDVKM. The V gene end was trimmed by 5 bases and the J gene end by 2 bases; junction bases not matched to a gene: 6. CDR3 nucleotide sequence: TGTGCCAGCAGTGGGGAGGGGGCAGGCAATCAGCCCCAGCATTTT. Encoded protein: CASSGEGAGNQPQHF. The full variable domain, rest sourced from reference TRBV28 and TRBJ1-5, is DVKVTQSSRYLVKRTGEKVFLECVQDMDHENMFWYRQDPGLGLRLIYFSYDVKMKEKGDIPEGYSVSREKKERFSLILESASTNQTSMYLCASSGEGAGNQPQHFGDGTRLSIL.

The CDR3 region has the DNA TGTGCCAGCAGCTCAGGATATACCCCCGACAATGAGCAGTTCTTC. Protein: CASSSGYTPDNEQFF. The chain employs TRBV5-8 and TRBJ2-1; D gene uncertain. From germline, CDR1 is SGHTS and CDR2 YDEGEE. This CDR3 has 15 amino acids. Trimming stripped 3 bases from V and 5 bases from J, with 15 bases between. The complete variable domain, with remaining parts taken from reference TRBV5-8 and TRBJ2-1, reads EAGVTQSPTHLIKTRGQQATLRCSPISGHTSVYWYQQALGLGLQFLLWYDEGEERNRGNFPPRFSGRQFPNYSSELNVNALELEDSALYLCASSSGYTPDNEQFFGPGTRLTVL.

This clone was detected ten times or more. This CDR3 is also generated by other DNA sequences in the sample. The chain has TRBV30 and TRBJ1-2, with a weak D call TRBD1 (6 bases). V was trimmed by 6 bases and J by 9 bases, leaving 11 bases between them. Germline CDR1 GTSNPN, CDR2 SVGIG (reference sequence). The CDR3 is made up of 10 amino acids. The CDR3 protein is CACFRGRYTF. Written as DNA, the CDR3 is TGTGCCTGCTTCAGGGGTCGCTACACCTTC.

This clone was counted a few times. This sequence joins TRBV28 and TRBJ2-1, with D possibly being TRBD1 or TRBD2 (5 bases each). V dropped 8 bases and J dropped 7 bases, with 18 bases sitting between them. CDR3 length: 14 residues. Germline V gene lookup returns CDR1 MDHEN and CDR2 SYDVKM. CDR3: CASRPGGGRNEQFF. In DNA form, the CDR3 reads TGTGCCAGCCGGCCGGGTGGGGGTCGGAATGAGCAGTTCTTC.

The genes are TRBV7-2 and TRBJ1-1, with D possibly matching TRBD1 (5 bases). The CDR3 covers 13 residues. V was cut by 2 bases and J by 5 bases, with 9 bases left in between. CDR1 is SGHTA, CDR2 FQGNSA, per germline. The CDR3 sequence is CASSLLQVTEAFF. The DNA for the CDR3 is TGTGCCAGCAGCTTATTACAGGTTACTGAAGCTTTCTTT.

CDR3 nucleotide sequence: TGTGCCAGCAGTCAGATACCGGGACAGAATTCACCCCTCCACTTT. This codes for CASSQIPGQNSPLHF. The chain employs TRBV27 and TRBJ1-6, with 7 bases aligning to TRBD1. J was trimmed by 7 bases and V by 5 bases; bases with no gene match: 8. The CDR3 runs 15 residues. Germline V gene data show CDR1 as MNHEY and CDR2 as SMNVEV (reference sequence).

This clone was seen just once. CDR3 protein: CASNSGGWGETQYF. CDR3 sequence (DNA): TGCGCCAGCAACTCAGGGGGATGGGGAGAGACCCAGTACTTC. The chain carries TRBV5-1 and TRBJ2-5; the match to TRBD1 covers 7 bases. With V trimmed by 6 bases and J by 4 bases, 9 bases remained unmatched. Germline V gives CDR1 SGHRS, CDR2 YFSETQ. This CDR3 comprises 14 residues.

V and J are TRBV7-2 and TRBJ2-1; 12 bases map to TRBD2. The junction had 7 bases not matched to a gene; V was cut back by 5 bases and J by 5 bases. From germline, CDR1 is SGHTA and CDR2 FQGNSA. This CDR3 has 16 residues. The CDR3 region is CASSKRGLAGHNEQFF. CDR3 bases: TGTGCCAGCAGCAAGAGGGGACTAGCGGGCCACAATGAGCAGTTCTTC.

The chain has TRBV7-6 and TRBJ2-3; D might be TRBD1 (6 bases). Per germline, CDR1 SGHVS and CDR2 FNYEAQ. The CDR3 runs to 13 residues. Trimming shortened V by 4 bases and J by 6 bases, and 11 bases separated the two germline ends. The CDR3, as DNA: TGTGCCAGCAGCTCCTTACAGGGCGATACGCAGTATTTT. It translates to CASSSLQGDTQYF.

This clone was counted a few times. The CDR3 coding sequence is TGCAGCGTTGACCGTGGTAGAGGGCGGGAGACCCAGTACTTC. Translating gives CSVDRGRGRETQYF. This chain connects TRBV29-1 to TRBJ2-5, with a weak D call TRBD2 (5 bases). V was pared by 3 bases and J by 5 bases, with 16 bases between. Per the germline V gene, CDR1 is SQVTM and CDR2 is ANQGSEA. The CDR3 length is 14 residues.

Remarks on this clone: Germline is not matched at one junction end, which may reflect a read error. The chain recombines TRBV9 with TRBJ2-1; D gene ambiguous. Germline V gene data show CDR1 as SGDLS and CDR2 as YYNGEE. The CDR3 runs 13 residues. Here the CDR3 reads CASSPLSSNEQFF. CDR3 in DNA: TGTGCCAGCAGCCCTCTTTCCTCCAATGAGCAGTTCTTC.

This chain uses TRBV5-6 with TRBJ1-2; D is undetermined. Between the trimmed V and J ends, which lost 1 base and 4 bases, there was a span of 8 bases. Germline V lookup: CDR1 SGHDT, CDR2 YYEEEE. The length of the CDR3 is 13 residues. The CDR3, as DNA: TGTGCCAGCAGCTTGCCTGCTAGCTATGGCTACACCTTC. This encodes CASSLPASYGYTF.